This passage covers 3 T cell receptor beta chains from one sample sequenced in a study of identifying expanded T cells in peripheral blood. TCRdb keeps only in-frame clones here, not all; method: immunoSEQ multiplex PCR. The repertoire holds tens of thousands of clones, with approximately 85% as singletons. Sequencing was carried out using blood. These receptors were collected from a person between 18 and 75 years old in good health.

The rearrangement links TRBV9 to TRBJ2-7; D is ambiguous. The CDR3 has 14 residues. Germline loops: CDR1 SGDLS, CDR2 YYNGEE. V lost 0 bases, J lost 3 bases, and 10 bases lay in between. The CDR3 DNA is TGTGCCAGCAGCGTAGCTGAGGCACTCTACGAGCAGTACTTC. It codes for CASSVAEALYEQYF. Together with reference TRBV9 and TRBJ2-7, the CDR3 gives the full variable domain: DSGVTQTPKHLITATGQRVTLRCSPRSGDLSVYWYQQSLDQGLQFLIQYYNGEERAKGNILERFSAQQFPDLHSELNLSSLELGDSALYFCASSVAEALYEQYFGPGTRLTVT.

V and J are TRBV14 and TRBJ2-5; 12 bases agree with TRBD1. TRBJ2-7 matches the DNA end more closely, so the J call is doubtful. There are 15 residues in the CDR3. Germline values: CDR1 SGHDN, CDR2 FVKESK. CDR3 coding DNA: TGTGCCAGCAGTCGTACCGGGACAGGGGGCCACGAGCAGTACTTC. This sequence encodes CASSRTGTGGHEQYF.

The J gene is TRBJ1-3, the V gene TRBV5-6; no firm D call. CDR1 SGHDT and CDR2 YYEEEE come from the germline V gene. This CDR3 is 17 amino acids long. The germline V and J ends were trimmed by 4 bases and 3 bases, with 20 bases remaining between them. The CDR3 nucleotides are TGTGCCAGCAGCCTGGAGGGAAGGAGAACGGGTGGAAACACCATATATTTT. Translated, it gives CASSLEGRRTGGNTIYF.